The 11 T cell receptor beta chains given below trace back to one sample, sequenced in a study of cytomegalovirus exposure and HLA in healthy donors. PCR employed 60 Vbeta and 13 Jbeta primers. The protocol was immunoSEQ multiplex PCR, while the TCRdb copy is restricted to in-frame clones and leaves out a portion. The data show approximately 160,000 clones, 77% seen once. What was sequenced was PBMCs. The receptors derive from a woman younger than 45 in good health and CMV-seronegative.

The chain has TRBV18 and TRBJ1-1; D is unresolved. CDR3 length: 14 residues. Germline assignment: CDR1 KGHSH and CDR2 LQKENI. Trimming cost V 3 bases and J 5 bases, with 13 bases left between them. CDR3 sequence reads: CASSPEVLRTEAFF. CDR3 in DNA: TGTGCCAGCTCACCGGAAGTTCTGAGGACTGAAGCTTTCTTT.

V is TRBV18 and J is TRBJ1-1; D perhaps matches TRBD1 (6 bases). Between the trimmed V and J ends, which lost 6 bases and 1 base, there was a span of 12 bases. The germline CDR1 and CDR2 sequences are KGHSH and LQKENI. This CDR3 comprises 14 residues. CDR3 in DNA: TGTGCCAGCTCCCCGACAGGCCGGAACACTGAAGCTTTCTTT. Translated, it gives CASSPTGRNTEAFF.

This chain links TRBV11-3 with TRBJ2-1, with a weak D call TRBD2 (6 bases). Trimming removed 5 bases at V and 7 bases at J, with 18 bases between. CDR1 and CDR2 from the germline V gene are SGHNT and YENEEA. The CDR3 length is 15 residues. This CDR3 is CASSAGRRAGNEQFF. CDR3 sequence (DNA): TGTGCCAGCAGCGCCGGCAGGAGGGCCGGAAATGAGCAGTTCTTC. Full variable domain (outside the CDR3, taken from reference TRBV11-3 and TRBJ2-1): EAGVVQSPRYKIIEKKQPVAFWCNPISGHNTLYWYLQNLGQGPELLIRYENEEAVDDSQLPKDRFSAERLKGVDSTLKIQPAELGDSAVYLCASSAGRRAGNEQFFGPGTRLTVL.

In DNA, the CDR3 is TGTGCCAGCACCACTAGCGGGAGCCACGAGCAGTACTTC. Translation: CASTTSGSHEQYF. The V and J genes are TRBV5-4 and TRBJ2-7, with 11 bases matching TRBD2. Looked up from germline, CDR1 is SGHNT and CDR2 is YYREEE (reference sequence). The V and J ends lost 6 bases and 5 bases, in that order; junction bases with no gene match: 4. This CDR3 is 13 amino acids long.

This chain links TRBV11-2 with TRBJ1-1; no definite D call. The germline V and J ends were trimmed by 5 bases and 4 bases, with 11 bases remaining between them. The CDR3 length is 13 residues. Germline assignment: CDR1 SGHAT and CDR2 FQNNGV. The CDR3 DNA is TGTGCCAGCAGCCATTCGAGGCGCACTGAAGCTTTCTTT. Translation: CASSHSRRTEAFF.

The rearrangement links TRBV28 to TRBJ1-3; D not certain. CDR1 and CDR2 from the germline V gene are MDHEN and SYDVKM. The CDR3 length is 14 residues. Trimming took off 10 bases at V and 2 bases at J, with 15 bases between the two ends. The DNA of the CDR3 is TGTGCCATCAGACCTCCGGGTACTGGAAACACCATATATTTT. This translates into CAIRPPGTGNTIYF.

The V gene is TRBV19, the J gene TRBJ1-6; TRBD1 might be the D (5 bases). The V gene lost 3 bases and the J gene lost 5 bases, with 23 bases spanning the gap. The V gene's germline CDR1 is LNHDA and CDR2 SQIVND (reference sequence). The CDR3 loop spans 19 amino acids. CDR3 nucleotides: TGTGCCAGTAGTATGCCTACCCCGACGGGGGTAGTGGATAATTCACCCCTCCACTTT. Protein sequence: CASSMPTPTGVVDNSPLHF.

The J gene is TRBJ2-1, the V gene TRBV5-1; 8 bases match TRBD1. Germline values: CDR1 SGHRS, CDR2 YFSETQ. V lost 4 bases, J lost 0 bases, and 3 bases stayed unmatched. The CDR3 spans 15 residues. This CDR3 is CASSQTGDSYNEQFF. CDR3 bases: TGCGCCAGCAGCCAGACAGGGGACTCCTACAATGAGCAGTTCTTC.

The rearrangement uses TRBV30 and TRBJ1-6; D not certain. Per the germline V gene, CDR1 is GTSNPN and CDR2 is SVGIG (reference sequence). V shed 3 bases and J shed 5 bases, with 11 bases lying between them. The CDR3 runs to 14 residues. CDR3 sequence reads: CAWSRLINNSPLHF. In DNA form, the CDR3 reads TGTGCCTGGAGCAGACTGATTAATAATTCACCCCTCCACTTT.

This clone turned up a few times. This rearrangement joins TRBV5-1 to TRBJ2-1, with 7 bases aligning to TRBD1. Germline V gene sequence: CDR1 SGHRS, CDR2 YFSETQ. Trimming removed 0 bases from V and 5 bases from J; junction bases left unmatched: 5. The CDR3 totals 15 residues. The CDR3 spells CASSLGGQIDNEQFF. The CDR3 nucleotides read TGCGCCAGCAGCTTGGGGGGACAGATTGACAATGAGCAGTTCTTC.

In its sample, this clone was seen a few times. The chain carries TRBV25-1 and TRBJ2-7; 8 bases line up with TRBD1. CDR1 is MGHDK and CDR2 is SYGVNS in the germline V gene. The CDR3 is 13 residues long. The V segment lost 8 bases and the J segment 6 bases; nucleotides outside the gene matches: 9. The CDR3 spells CASGRQGTVEQYF. Written as DNA, the CDR3 is TGTGCCAGCGGGCGACAGGGGACGGTCGAGCAGTACTTC.